The 20 T cell receptor beta chains below were found in one sample sequenced in a study of blood T cell repertoires in COVID-19. TCRdb's copy holds only in-frame clones and misses some; the assay was immunoSEQ multiplex PCR. The sample yields more than 150,000 clones, roughly four fifths seen once. The sequencing input was peripheral blood. Receptors were obtained from a woman aged 40 to 49 with acute or convalescent COVID-19.

The rearrangement links TRBV10-3 to TRBJ1-1; 11 bases fit TRBD1. V dropped 7 bases and J dropped 4; count of bases not matched to a gene: 8. This CDR3 has 15 amino acids. CDR1 and CDR2 from the germline V gene are ENHRY and SYGVKD. The CDR3 coding sequence is TGTGCCATCAACGGACAGGGGGCTGGAGGCACTGAAGCTTTCTTT. It yields the protein CAINGQGAGGTEAFF.

The J gene is TRBJ2-5, the V gene TRBV5-1; 10 nucleotides align to TRBD1. The CDR3 is made up of 16 amino acids. The J segment lost 2 bases and the V segment lost 0 bases, leaving 4 bases of the junction unmatched. Germline V lookup: CDR1 SGHRS, CDR2 YFSETQ. CDR3 coding DNA: TGCGCCAGCAGCTTGGCCGGACAGGGGGGTCAAGAGACCCAGTACTTC. Translation: CASSLAGQGGQETQYF.

This sequence joins TRBV20-1 and TRBJ1-1, with D uncertain. The V end was cut by 6 bases, the J end by 6 bases, with 11 bases between. The CDR3 is 11 amino acids. Germline lookup yields CDR1 DFQATT and CDR2 SNEGSKA (reference sequence). CDR3 nucleotide sequence: TGCAGTGCCCCCACCTACGCTGAAGCTTTCTTT. It is translated as CSAPTYAEAFF.

CDR3 residues: CASSEFQRENQPQHF. The CDR3 nucleotides read TGTGCCAGCAGTGAATTCCAGCGAGAGAATCAGCCCCAGCATTTT. V usage is TRBV2 and J usage is TRBJ1-5; D is undetermined. The CDR3 extends over 15 amino acids. Looked up from germline, CDR1 is SNHLY and CDR2 is FYNNEI. V was shortened by 2 bases and J by 4 bases, with 12 bases between the two germline ends.

The genes are TRBV20-1 and TRBJ2-5; TRBD2 is a possible D gene (6 bases). Trimming stripped 3 bases from V and 1 base from J, with 18 bases between. The CDR3 is 16 amino acids. CDR1 DFQATT and CDR2 SNEGSKA come from the germline V gene (reference sequence). CDR3 residues: CSASRARGSVQETQYF. As DNA, the CDR3 is TGCAGTGCTAGTCGGGCGCGGGGCTCAGTCCAAGAGACCCAGTACTTC.

This chain uses TRBV29-1 with TRBJ2-2; a possible D gene is TRBD2 (6 bases). The germline V gene has CDR1 SQVTM and CDR2 ANQGSEA. The V and J ends lost 3 bases and 6 bases respectively, with 17 bases between them. The CDR3 loop spans 15 amino acids. This CDR3 is CSVDLSGGASGELFF. The CDR3 nucleotides read TGCAGCGTTGACTTGTCCGGGGGTGCGTCCGGGGAGCTGTTTTTT.

The chain uses TRBV2 and TRBJ1-2; the D is unclear. CDR1 is SNHLY, CDR2 FYNNEI, per germline. There are 10 residues in the CDR3. V was clipped by 4 bases and J by 8 bases, with 5 bases between them. CDR3 sequence: CASSVRGYTF. CDR3 DNA sequence: TGTGCCAGCAGTGTGCGAGGCTACACCTTC.

The V and J genes are TRBV7-6 and TRBJ2-1, with D possibly matching TRBD2 (6 bases). The CDR3 has 16 amino acids. V gave up 4 bases and J gave up 0 bases, with 13 bases separating them. Germline CDR1 and CDR2: SGHVS and FNYEAQ. The CDR3 reads CASSSGTSISYNEQFF. As DNA, the CDR3 is TGTGCCAGCAGCTCCGGGACTTCCATCTCCTACAATGAGCAGTTCTTC.

This rearrangement joins TRBV20-1 to TRBJ1-2, with D uncertain. Deletions cut 7 bases from V and 4 bases from J, with 4 bases between. Germline V gene sequence: CDR1 DFQATT, CDR2 SNEGSKA (reference sequence). CDR3 length: 9 amino acids. The CDR3 loop is CSEPYGYTF. CDR3 nucleotides: TGCAGTGAGCCCTATGGCTACACCTTC.

The genes are TRBV5-4 and TRBJ1-2; 7 positions agree with TRBD1. Germline CDR1 is SGHNT and CDR2 is YYREEE (reference sequence). V gave up 3 bases and J gave up 5 bases; unmatched junction bases: 4. The CDR3 sequence is 13 residues long. The DNA for the CDR3 is TGTGCCAGCAGCTCCGGGACAGCTTATGGCTACACCTTC. It translates to CASSSGTAYGYTF.

The chain combines TRBV5-6 with TRBJ2-7, with a possible D match to TRBD2 (6 bases). In germline, CDR1 is SGHDT, CDR2 YYEEEE. V lost 3 bases to trimming and J lost 2 bases, with 12 bases between them. The CDR3 totals 14 residues. The CDR3 region is CASSSGLSPYEQYF. In DNA form, the CDR3 reads TGTGCCAGCAGCTCCGGACTATCTCCCTACGAGCAGTACTTC. Full variable domain (outside the CDR3, taken from reference TRBV5-6 and TRBJ2-7): DAGVTQSPTHLIKTRGQQVTLRCSPKSGHDTVSWYQQALGQGPQFIFQYYEEEERQRGNFPDRFSGHQFPNYSSELNVNALLLGDSALYLCASSSGLSPYEQYFGPGTRLTVT.

This clone was observed once. CDR3 sequence (DNA): TGCGCCAGCAGGGGACTAGCGGGGGATTTAAGGGAGACCCAGTACTTC. This gives the protein CASRGLAGDLRETQYF. The chain employs TRBV5-1 and TRBJ2-5; 14 positions agree with TRBD2. The germline gives CDR1 SGHRS, CDR2 YFSETQ. V gave up 5 bases and J gave up 5 bases; unmatched junction bases: 8. The CDR3 runs to 16 residues.

For this clone: Additional DNA sequences in this sample encode the identical CDR3. The chain couples TRBV25-1 to TRBJ2-7; D gene unclear. The V and J ends lost 5 bases and 0 bases respectively, with 5 bases between them. Germline V CDR1 and CDR2: MGHDK, SYGVNS. The CDR3 is 12 amino acids. CDR3 DNA: TGTGCCAGCAGTCTAGACTCCTACGAGCAGTACTTC. Amino acids: CASSLDSYEQYF.

A few counts support this clone. The DNA of the CDR3 is TGTGCCAGCTCAGACACAGGGGGCGGGCGATCAGGCGAGCAGTACTTC. Translation gives CASSDTGGGRSGEQYF. The chain links TRBV18 to TRBJ2-7, with 9 positions matching TRBD1. There are 16 residues in the CDR3. After removal of 5 bases from V and 6 bases from J, the junction contained 14 bases not matched to a gene. Germline CDR1 and CDR2: KGHSH and LQKENI.

This clone has just one count. The chain is built from TRBV9 and TRBJ2-7; 7 bases are a match to TRBD2. Trimming removed 4 bases from V and 3 bases from J; junction bases left unmatched: 10. The CDR3 has 15 amino acids. CDR1 and CDR2 from the germline V gene are SGDLS and YYNGEE. In DNA, the CDR3 is TGTGCCAGCAGCCTTGGGGGGGAGATCGGCTACGAGCAGTACTTC. Translated: CASSLGGEIGYEQYF.

V is TRBV2 and J is TRBJ2-2; tentatively, D is TRBD2 (5 bases). Germline assignment: CDR1 SNHLY and CDR2 FYNNEI. Trimming stripped 5 bases from V and 1 base from J, with 8 bases between. The CDR3 length is 14 residues. CDR3 sequence (DNA): TGTGCCAGCAGTCTACTAGGGAACACCGGGGAGCTGTTTTTT. Amino acids: CASSLLGNTGELFF.

The chain links TRBV29-1 to TRBJ2-3, with 10 positions matching TRBD2. The V gene end was trimmed by 2 bases and the J gene end by 13 bases; junction bases not matched to a gene: 9. Germline V gene data show CDR1 as SQVTM and CDR2 as ANQGSEA. The CDR3 covers 13 residues. The CDR3 loop is CSVELAGALGEYF. CDR3 sequence (DNA): TGCAGCGTTGAACTAGCGGGGGCCCTGGGGGAGTATTTT.

The chain combines TRBV10-3 with TRBJ1-2; 9 positions match TRBD1. The CDR3 consists of 13 residues. J was trimmed by 4 bases and V by 10 bases; bases with no gene match: 7. Germline V CDR1 and CDR2: ENHRY, SYGVKD. The CDR3 loop reads CATGDRESYGYTF. CDR3 bases: TGTGCCACCGGGGACAGGGAGAGCTATGGCTACACCTTC.

The chain combines TRBV6-4 with TRBJ2-7, with a tentative D call TRBD2 (5 bases). CDR1 MRHNA and CDR2 SNTAGT come from the germline V gene. Trimming removed 5 bases from V and 3 bases from J, with 20 bases in between. The CDR3 loop spans 16 amino acids. This chain's CDR3 is CASSQTPSGGLYEQYF. As DNA, the CDR3 is TGTGCCAGCAGTCAAACGCCCAGCGGAGGCCTCTACGAGCAGTACTTC.

This chain uses TRBV2 with TRBJ2-5; 8 bases line up with TRBD1. Germline assignment: CDR1 SNHLY and CDR2 FYNNEI. The CDR3 length is 16 residues. V lost 6 bases to trimming and J lost 0 bases; unmatched junction nucleotides: 9. The CDR3, as DNA: TGTGCCAGCAGGCAGGGGGCAGGGGGGTACCAAGAGACCCAGTACTTC. This translates into CASRQGAGGYQETQYF. The variable domain in full, completed from reference TRBV2 and TRBJ2-5, reads EPEVTQTPSHQVTQMGQEVILRCVPISNHLYFYWYRQILGQKVEFLVSFYNNEISEKSEIFDDQFSVERPDGSNFTLKIRSTKLEDSAMYFCASRQGAGGYQETQYFGPGTRLLVL.